The 30 T cell receptor beta chains presented below share a single source sample, sequenced in a study of T cells in Graves' hyperthyroidism and ophthalmopathy. RNA transcripts gave rise to amplified TCR beta CDR3 regions. Carried out on the TCR CDR3, a first-round RT-PCR used the HTBI primer set. TCRdb reanalysed the multiplex PCR reads using MiXCR and keeps one entry per CDR3 protein. The profile shows about 740,000 distinct CDR3 sequences, about 15% of them singletons. Material: blood. All receptors come from a woman aged 18-29 years with Graves' hyperthyroidism.

This clonotype was seen ten or more times. This sequence joins TRBV2 and TRBJ1-1, with 7 bases fitting TRBD1. V was clipped by 6 bases and J by 2 bases; unmatched bases: 9. CDR3 length: 15 residues. Per germline, CDR1 SNHLY and CDR2 FYNNEI. DNA of the CDR3: TGTGCCAGCAGCCTTGACAGGGCGACTAACACTGAAGCTTTCTTT. It specifies CASSLDRATNTEAFF.

This clonotype was recorded a few times. This chain links TRBV18 with TRBJ2-4; D unclear. The CDR3 is 17 amino acids. Trimming pared 3 bases from V and 1 base from J, leaving 16 bases between. Per the germline V gene, CDR1 is KGHSH and CDR2 is LQKENI. The CDR3 coding sequence is TGTGCCAGCTCACCGACTGGGTTGGCGTCGGCCAAAAACATTCAGTACTTC. It encodes CASSPTGLASAKNIQYF.

J is TRBJ2-3 and V is TRBV6-2 or TRBV6-3; D not certain. V was cut by 6 bases and J by 4 bases, with 11 bases left in between. Germline V lookup: CDR1 MNHEY, CDR2 SVGEGT. This CDR3 is built from 13 residues. CDR3 in amino acids: CASRYDGSDTQYF. In nucleotides, the CDR3 is TGTGCCAGCAGGTACGATGGATCAGATACGCAGTATTTT.

This clonotype was observed many times. This rearrangement joins TRBV6-2 or TRBV6-3 to TRBJ2-1; 10 bases agree with TRBD2. Germline values: CDR1 MNHEY, CDR2 SVGEGT. The CDR3 sequence is 18 residues long. J lost 4 bases, V lost 5 bases, and 14 bases had no gene match. The CDR3 bases are TGTGCCAGCAGTACGACCTTTCCACTAGCGGGGCCTTACAATGAGCAGTTCTTC. Its translation is CASSTTFPLAGPYNEQFF.

Many counts were recorded for this clonotype. V gene TRBV27 combines with J gene TRBJ2-7, with TRBD1 as a possible D gene (5 bases). This CDR3 spans 14 amino acids. The germline V and J ends were trimmed by 4 bases and 0 bases, with 10 bases remaining between them. Germline CDR1 MNHEY, CDR2 SMNVEV (reference sequence). This CDR3 reads CASSSRQSSYEQYF. CDR3 coding DNA: TGTGCCAGCAGTTCGAGACAGAGCTCCTACGAGCAGTACTTC.

This clonotype appeared a few times. The genes are TRBV7-9 and TRBJ2-6, with D possibly being TRBD1 or TRBD2 (5 bases each). Germline V gene lookup returns CDR1 SEHNR and CDR2 FQNEAQ (reference sequence). The CDR3 totals 18 residues. Trimming cost V 5 bases and J 0 bases, with 17 bases left between them. CDR3: CASSRGEGHPSGANVLTF. For the CDR3, the DNA is TGTGCCAGCAGCCGAGGAGAGGGGCACCCCTCTGGGGCCAACGTCCTGACTTTC.

At least ten counts were recorded for this clonotype. The genes are TRBV15 and TRBJ2-7, with a weak D call TRBD2 (5 bases). Trimming left V 0 bases short and J 2 bases short, with 11 bases between. CDR1 is LNHNV, CDR2 YYDKDF, per germline (reference sequence). This CDR3 has 15 residues. This chain's CDR3 is CATSRDIGIAYEQYF. CDR3 sequence (DNA): TGTGCCACCAGCAGAGATATCGGGATCGCCTACGAGCAGTACTTC.

The chain links TRBV2 to TRBJ1-6; unclear D gene. Germline-derived CDR1 and CDR2 are SNHLY and FYNNEI. V lost 4 bases and J lost 5, with 15 bases in between. The CDR3 consists of 16 residues. The CDR3 is CASSGSSTVNNSPLHF. CDR3 bases: TGTGCCAGCAGTGGTTCCTCAACAGTTAATAATTCACCCCTCCACTTT.

This clonotype was counted ten times or more. The V gene is TRBV7-2, the J gene TRBJ2-7; no reliable D call. The CDR3 totals 14 residues. Looked up from germline, CDR1 is SGHTA and CDR2 is FQGNSA. V was trimmed by 1 base and J by 6 bases, leaving 13 bases between them. This chain's CDR3 is CASSLVIAPPEQYF. In DNA, the CDR3 is TGTGCCAGCAGCTTAGTCATAGCCCCCCCCGAGCAGTACTTC.

In DNA, the CDR3 is TGTGCCAGCACGATGGGACAGGGGCATGATGGCTACACCTTC. Protein: CASTMGQGHDGYTF. The V and J genes are TRBV12-3 or TRBV12-4 and TRBJ1-2; TRBD1 matches 10 bases. This CDR3 has 14 amino acids. The trim removed 7 bases at V and 6 bases at J, leaving 8 bases unmatched.

CDR3 nucleotide sequence: TGTGCCAGCAGTTTGTGGGGGTCGGGAGGTGACGAGCAGTTCTTC. Amino acid sequence: CASSLWGSGGDEQFF. The rearrangement links TRBV12-3 or TRBV12-4 to TRBJ2-1; the match to TRBD2 covers 7 bases. The CDR3 has 15 residues. J lost 10 bases, V lost 3 bases, and 12 bases had no gene match.

The gene calls are TRBV5-1 and TRBJ1-1; TRBD1 is a possible D gene (5 bases). Germline V lookup: CDR1 SGHRS, CDR2 YFSETQ. Trimming pared 4 bases from V and 2 bases from J, leaving 15 bases between. This CDR3 is 15 amino acids long. The chain's CDR3 is CASSPVAGINTEAFF. The DNA for the CDR3 is TGCGCCAGCAGCCCGGTGGCAGGGATTAACACTGAAGCTTTCTTT.

This clonotype was detected ten times or more. The chain uses TRBV30 and TRBJ2-3; D is undetermined. Germline values: CDR1 GTSNPN, CDR2 SVGIG (reference sequence). V was clipped by 0 bases and J by 0 bases, with 7 bases between them. The CDR3 has 14 amino acids. CDR3: CAWSVQVSTDTQYF. The CDR3 bases are TGTGCCTGGAGTGTACAAGTGAGCACAGATACGCAGTATTTT.

The chain links TRBV12-3 or TRBV12-4 to TRBJ2-3; 10 nucleotides match TRBD2. This CDR3 comprises 18 residues. V dropped 5 bases and J dropped 0; count of bases not matched to a gene: 11. The CDR3 nucleotides read TGTGCCAGCAGTCCTGGGCCTAGCGGGAGCTTCAGCACAGATACGCAGTATTTT. Its protein product is CASSPGPSGSFSTDTQYF.

The table lists this clonotype with many counts. This chain joins TRBV11-2 and TRBJ2-2; 8 positions match TRBD1. Germline-derived CDR1 and CDR2 are SGHAT and FQNNGV. The V and J ends lost 4 bases and 8 bases, in that order; junction bases with no gene match: 9. The CDR3 runs 15 residues. The CDR3: CASSWGAGGFGELFF. The CDR3 DNA is TGTGCCAGCAGCTGGGGGGCAGGGGGCTTTGGGGAGCTGTTTTTT.

This clonotype was recorded at least ten times. This sequence joins TRBV28 and TRBJ2-1; 11 nucleotides agree with TRBD1. J lost 6 bases, V lost 2 bases, and 3 bases had no gene match. The CDR3 extends over 15 amino acids. The germline CDR1 and CDR2 sequences are MDHEN and SYDVKM. The CDR3 DNA reads as TGTGCCAGCAGTTTAGGGGGGACAGGGGGCAATGAGCAGTTCTTC. This encodes CASSLGGTGGNEQFF.

This clonotype occurred a few times. Its ends do not fully match the called genes, so a read error is possible. The chain uses TRBV12-3 or TRBV12-4 and TRBJ2-7, with 7 bases matching TRBD1. This CDR3 has 14 amino acids. In nucleotides, the CDR3 is TGTGCCAGCAGTCGGGACAGCGACTCCTACGAGCAGTGCTTC. This translates into CASSRDSDSYEQCF.

This clonotype was recorded a few times. The CDR3 sequence: CASSTRDWDSYEQYF. The CDR3 region has the DNA TGTGCCAGCAGCACCCGGGACTGGGACTCCTACGAGCAGTACTTC. The chain combines TRBV7-3 with TRBJ2-7, with D maybe TRBD2 (6 bases). The V end was cut by 5 bases, the J end by 0 bases, with 14 bases between. From germline, CDR1 is SGHTA and CDR2 FQGTGA. CDR3 length: 15 amino acids. Combining the CDR3 with reference TRBV7-3 and TRBJ2-7 gives the whole variable domain GAGVSQTPSNKVTEKGKYVELRCDPISGHTALYWYRQSLGQGPEFLIYFQGTGAADDSGLPNDRFFAVRPEGSVSTLKIQRTERGDSAVYLCASSTRDWDSYEQYFGPGTRLTVT.

There are a few counts of this clonotype. The rearrangement joins TRBV19 to TRBJ2-3, with TRBD2 matching over 7 bases. V shed 3 bases and J 4 bases; nucleotides not matched to a gene: 4. CDR1 and CDR2 (germline): LNHDA, SQIVND (reference sequence). CDR3 length: 14 residues. This CDR3 is CASSIGLAADTQYF. The CDR3 DNA is TGTGCCAGTAGTATCGGTCTAGCGGCAGATACGCAGTATTTT.

A few counts support this clonotype. V gene TRBV14 combines with J gene TRBJ2-3; TRBD2 agrees at 8 bases. This CDR3 comprises 16 residues. V lost 0 bases and J lost 2; bases outside the gene matches: 4. Per the germline V gene, CDR1 is SGHDN and CDR2 is FVKESK. CDR3 loop: CASSQDTAGVTDTQYF. CDR3 in DNA: TGTGCCAGCAGCCAAGATACAGCGGGGGTCACAGATACGCAGTATTTT.

This clonotype was found many times. The gene calls are TRBV28 and TRBJ1-4; D call uncertain. Germline values: CDR1 MDHEN, CDR2 SYDVKM. The CDR3 is 17 amino acids. Trimming took off 3 bases at V and 2 bases at J, with 16 bases between the two ends. CDR3 nucleotide sequence: TGTGCCAGCAGTTTGGGTCCGGGTCCCCAGACTAATGAAAAACTGTTTTTT. This encodes CASSLGPGPQTNEKLFF.

This chain connects TRBV27 to TRBJ1-1, with TRBD1 as a possible D gene (5 bases). CDR1 and CDR2 from the germline V gene are MNHEY and SMNVEV (reference sequence). The germline V and J ends were trimmed by 3 bases and 7 bases, with 12 bases remaining between them. The CDR3 contains 13 residues. The CDR3 region has the DNA TGTGCCAGCAGTTTCGGATGGGGCGTTGAAGCTTTCTTT. Translated: CASSFGWGVEAFF.

In this sample, this clonotype turned up many times. V and J are TRBV2 and TRBJ2-1, with 9 bases lining up with TRBD2. The V and J ends lost 7 bases and 7 bases, in that order; junction bases with no gene match: 11. Germline CDR1 and CDR2: SNHLY and FYNNEI. The CDR3 spans 15 residues. The CDR3: CASMRREGLRNEQFF. The CDR3 nucleotides are TGTGCCAGCATGAGGCGGGAGGGCCTCAGGAATGAGCAGTTCTTC. Using reference TRBV2 and TRBJ2-1 for the parts outside the CDR3, the full variable domain is EPEVTQTPSHQVTQMGQEVILRCVPISNHLYFYWYRQILGQKVEFLVSFYNNEISEKSEIFDDQFSVERPDGSNFTLKIRSTKLEDSAMYFCASMRREGLRNEQFFGPGTRLTVL.

This clonotype has only a few counts. The CDR3: CASSNDRLNSPLHF. CDR3 coding DNA: TGTGCCAGCAGCAACGACCGCCTAAATTCACCCCTCCACTTT. This sequence joins TRBV11-2 and TRBJ1-6; D is unresolved. This CDR3 has 14 amino acids. Germline-derived CDR1 and CDR2 are SGHAT and FQNNGV. The V end lost 5 bases, the J end lost 7 bases, and 12 bases lay between the germline ends.

This clonotype was picked up many times. The chain is built from TRBV20-1 and TRBJ2-5; 8 nucleotides align to TRBD1. V shed 3 bases and J 1 base; nucleotides not matched to a gene: 10. The germline V gene encodes CDR1 DFQATT and CDR2 SNEGSKA (reference sequence). This CDR3 spans 16 amino acids. CDR3 region: CSASTRGQAFQETQYF. CDR3 nucleotide sequence: TGCAGTGCTAGCACTAGGGGACAGGCGTTCCAAGAGACCCAGTACTTC.

The chain couples TRBV27 to TRBJ2-1; possible D gene TRBD2, 6 bases. Germline CDR1 and CDR2: MNHEY and SMNVEV (reference sequence). The length of the CDR3 is 16 residues. V was clipped by 5 bases and J by 2 bases, with 16 bases between them. The DNA of the CDR3 is TGTGCCAGCAGTCCAATTCCTGGCGGGACCTACAATGAGCAGTTCTTC. Protein sequence: CASSPIPGGTYNEQFF.

V is TRBV20-1 and J is TRBJ2-1; 13 nucleotides match TRBD2. The CDR3 loop spans 17 amino acids. Germline loops: CDR1 DFQATT, CDR2 SNEGSKA (reference sequence). J lost 3 bases, V lost 6 bases, and 11 bases had no gene match. CDR3 bases: TGCAGTGCCGTTAGGACTAGCGGGAGATCTCTCTACAATGAGCAGTTCTTC. Its translation: CSAVRTSGRSLYNEQFF.

V gene TRBV28 combines with J gene TRBJ1-4, with TRBD1 matching over 9 bases. CDR1 is MDHEN and CDR2 is SYDVKM in the germline V gene. V gave up 6 bases and J gave up 7 bases; unmatched junction bases: 6. This CDR3 region has 14 residues. CDR3 in amino acids: CASRTGDRAEKLFF. The DNA of the CDR3 is TGTGCCAGCAGAACAGGGGACAGGGCTGAAAAACTGTTTTTT.

Concerning this clonotype itself: This could be a read error, since a much larger clone is one nucleotide away. The chain employs TRBV20-1 and TRBJ2-3; TRBD2 matches 7 bases. CDR1 DFQATT and CDR2 SNEGSKA come from the germline V gene (reference sequence). The CDR3 has 15 residues. The CDR3 loop reads CSARAFGGNTDAQYF. The CDR3 DNA sequence: TGCAGTGCTAGAGCTTTCGGGGGGAACACAGATGCGCAGTATTTT.

This clonotype was counted at least ten times. V usage is TRBV19 and J usage is TRBJ2-7; perhaps D is TRBD1 or TRBD2 (5 bases each). Germline assignment: CDR1 LNHDA and CDR2 SQIVND (reference sequence). The CDR3 contains 13 residues. V lost 5 bases to trimming and J lost 2 bases, with 10 bases between them. CDR3 DNA: TGTGCCAGTAGTGACGGGGCCACCTACGAGCAGTACTTC. Protein sequence: CASSDGATYEQYF.